The clone carrying this TCR delta chain is large within its sample. The antigen is unknown. A far larger clone is a single base away, which makes a read error likely. Different DNA sequences within this sample yield the same CDR3. This CDR3 contains 16 residues. Losses at the gene ends were 5 bases for V and 9 bases for J; bases not matched to a gene: 18. Germline-derived CDR1 and CDR2 are TSWWSYY and QGS. The sample is drawn from a study of delta chains in infants with herpesvirus infections. PBMC RNA was reverse transcribed using gamma-chain- and delta-chain-specific primers. TCRdb used CATT to re-call clones from the RT-PCR reads. Found here are about 180 delta-chain clones, around 33% of them singletons; the top ten hold roughly 98%. Whole-study findings and limits: The public clonotype decayed quickly, seemingly gone after 2 to 3 months.

The receptor was isolated from a human donor who was a Ugandan infant, either HIV-exposed or HIV-unexposed (not recorded which). The rearrangement joins TRDV1 to TRDJ1; 7 nucleotides align to TRDD3. The source material was peripheral blood, sampled at time point 4 of longitudinal follow-up. The CDR3 sequence: CALGSRGVWGSAELIF. CDR3 coding DNA: TGTGCTCTTGGGTCCCGGGGGGTCTGGGGGTCGGCAGAACTCATCTTT.